This T cell receptor beta chain came from a study of CD4 T cells in relation to SARS-CoV-2 and coronaviruses. Study-wide context: Patient ages ranged from 21 to 72, median 38.

Between the trimmed V and J ends, which lost 8 bases and 5 bases, there was a span of 25 bases. Germline V gives CDR1 LNHDA, CDR2 SQIVND (reference sequence). The CDR3 is 17 amino acids. With regard to this clone: Its antigen is still unknown.

Some clones are missing from TCRdb's copy, which holds only in-frame ones; the method was immunoSEQ multiplex PCR. The sample lists about 37,000 clones, over 75% seen once, with roughly 3.2% in the top ten. The study's findings and limits: According to naive versus memory sequencing, detected responses are memory recall, not newly primed. Monoreactive clones expanded significantly more to SARS-CoV-2 than crossreactive clones did.

V gene TRBV19 combines with J gene TRBJ1-5, with D possibly being TRBD1 (6 bases). The sequence derives from an adult with COVID-19. Sequences were obtained from memory CD4+ T cells from PBMCs. The CDR3 loop is CASGSLRGQGGYQPQHF. CDR3 nucleotides: TGTGCCAGTGGCTCCCTCCGGGGACAAGGGGGATATCAGCCCCAGCATTTT.